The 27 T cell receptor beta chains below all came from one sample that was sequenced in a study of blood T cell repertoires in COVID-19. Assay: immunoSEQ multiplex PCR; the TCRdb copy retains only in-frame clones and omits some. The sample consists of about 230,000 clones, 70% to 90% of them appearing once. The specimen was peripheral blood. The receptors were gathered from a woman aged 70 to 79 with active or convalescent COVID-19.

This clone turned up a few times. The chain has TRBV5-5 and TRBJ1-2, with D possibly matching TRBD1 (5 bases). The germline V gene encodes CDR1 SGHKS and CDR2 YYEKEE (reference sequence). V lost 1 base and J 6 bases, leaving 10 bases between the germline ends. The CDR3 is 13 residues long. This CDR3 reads CASSLRRGDGYTF. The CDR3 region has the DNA TGTGCCAGCAGCTTGAGACGGGGGGATGGCTACACCTTC. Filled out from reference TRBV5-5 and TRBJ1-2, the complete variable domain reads DAGVTQSPTHLIKTRGQQVTLRCSPISGHKSVSWYQQVLGQGPQFIFQYYEKEERGRGNFPDRFSARQFPNYSSELNVNALLLGDSALYLCASSLRRGDGYTFGSGTRLTVV.

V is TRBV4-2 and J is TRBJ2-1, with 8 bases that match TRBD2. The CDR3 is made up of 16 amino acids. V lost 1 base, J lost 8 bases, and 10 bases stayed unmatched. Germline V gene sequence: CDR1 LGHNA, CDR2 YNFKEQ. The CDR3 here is CASSQATGLALDEQFF. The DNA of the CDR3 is TGTGCCAGCAGCCAAGCTACTGGACTAGCCTTGGATGAGCAGTTCTTC.

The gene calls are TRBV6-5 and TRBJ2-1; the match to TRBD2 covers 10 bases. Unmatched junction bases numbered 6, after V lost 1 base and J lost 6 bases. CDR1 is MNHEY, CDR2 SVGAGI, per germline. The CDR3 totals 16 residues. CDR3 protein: CASSYLASGSTNEQFF. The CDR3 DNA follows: TGTGCCAGCAGTTACTTGGCTAGCGGGAGTACCAATGAGCAGTTCTTC.

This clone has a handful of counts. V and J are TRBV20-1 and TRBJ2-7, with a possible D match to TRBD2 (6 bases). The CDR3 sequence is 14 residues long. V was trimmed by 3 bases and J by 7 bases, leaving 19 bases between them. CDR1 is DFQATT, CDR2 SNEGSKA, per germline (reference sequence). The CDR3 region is CSASASGLVGEQYF. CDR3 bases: TGCAGTGCTAGTGCAAGCGGGCTGGTGGGAGAGCAGTACTTC.

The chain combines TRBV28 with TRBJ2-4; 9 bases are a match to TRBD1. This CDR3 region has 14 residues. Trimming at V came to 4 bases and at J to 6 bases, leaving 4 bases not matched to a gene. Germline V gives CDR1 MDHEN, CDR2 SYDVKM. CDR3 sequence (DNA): TGTGCCAGCAGTTCCACAGGGGGCGGAAACATTCAGTACTTC. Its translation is CASSSTGGGNIQYF.

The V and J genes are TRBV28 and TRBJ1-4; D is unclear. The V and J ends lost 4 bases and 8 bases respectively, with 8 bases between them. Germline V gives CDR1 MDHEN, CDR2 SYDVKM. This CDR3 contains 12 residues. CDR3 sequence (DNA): TGTGCCAGCAGTTCATATCGGGAAAAACTGTTTTTT. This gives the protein CASSSYREKLFF.

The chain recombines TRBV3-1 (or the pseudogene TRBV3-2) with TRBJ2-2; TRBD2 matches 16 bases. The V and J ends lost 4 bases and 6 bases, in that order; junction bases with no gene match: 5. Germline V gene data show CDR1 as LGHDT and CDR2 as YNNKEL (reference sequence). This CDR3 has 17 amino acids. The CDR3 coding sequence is TGTGCCAGCAGCCCAACCGGGACTAGCGGGGGGGCCGGGGAGCTGTTTTTT. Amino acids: CASSPTGTSGGAGELFF.

As DNA, the CDR3 is TGCGCCAGCAGCTCCCGGACTATTAACACCGGGGAGCTGTTTTTT. This codes for CASSSRTINTGELFF. The V and J genes are TRBV5-1 and TRBJ2-2; TRBD2 is a possible D gene (6 bases). Germline CDR1 reads SGHRS; CDR2 reads YFSETQ. CDR3 length: 15 amino acids. The V end was cut by 3 bases, the J end by 2 bases, with 11 bases between. Looking up the rest from reference TRBV5-1 and TRBJ2-2 gives the full variable domain: KAGVTQTPRYLIKTRGQQVTLSCSPISGHRSVSWYQQTPGQGLQFLFEYFSETQRNKGNFPGRFSGRQFSNSRSEMNVSTLELGDSALYLCASSSRTINTGELFFGEGSRLTVL.

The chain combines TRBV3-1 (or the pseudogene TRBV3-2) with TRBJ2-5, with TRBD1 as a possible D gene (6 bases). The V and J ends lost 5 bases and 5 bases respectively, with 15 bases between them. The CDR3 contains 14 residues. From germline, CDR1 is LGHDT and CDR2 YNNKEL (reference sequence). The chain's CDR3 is CASSSHRVGETQYF. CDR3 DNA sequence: TGTGCCAGCAGCTCTCACAGGGTAGGGGAGACCCAGTACTTC.

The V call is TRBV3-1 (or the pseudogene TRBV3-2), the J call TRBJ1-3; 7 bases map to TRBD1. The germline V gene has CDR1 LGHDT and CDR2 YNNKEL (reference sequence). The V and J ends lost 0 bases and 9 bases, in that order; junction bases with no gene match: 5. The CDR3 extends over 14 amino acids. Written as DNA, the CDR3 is TGTGCCAGCAGCCAAGAGTGGCAGGGGGGCACCATATATTTT. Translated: CASSQEWQGGTIYF.

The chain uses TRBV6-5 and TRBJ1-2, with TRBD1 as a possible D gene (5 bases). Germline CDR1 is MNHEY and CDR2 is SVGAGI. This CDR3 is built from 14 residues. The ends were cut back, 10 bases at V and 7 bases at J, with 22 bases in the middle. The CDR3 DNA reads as TGTGCCACTACACCGATGAGAAGGGGCAGTGGCTACACCTTC. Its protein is CATTPMRRGSGYTF.

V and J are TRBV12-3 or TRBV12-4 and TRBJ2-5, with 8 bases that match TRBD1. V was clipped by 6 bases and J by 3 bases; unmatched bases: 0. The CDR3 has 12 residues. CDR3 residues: CASRQGEETQYF. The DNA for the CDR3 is TGTGCCAGCAGACAGGGGGAAGAGACCCAGTACTTC.

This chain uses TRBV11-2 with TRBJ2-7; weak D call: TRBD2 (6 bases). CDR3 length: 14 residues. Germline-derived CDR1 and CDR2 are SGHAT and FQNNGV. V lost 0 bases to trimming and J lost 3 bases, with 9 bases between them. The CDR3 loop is CASSLDGGFYEQYF. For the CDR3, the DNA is TGTGCCAGCAGCTTAGATGGAGGGTTCTACGAGCAGTACTTC. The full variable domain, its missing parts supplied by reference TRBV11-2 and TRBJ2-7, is EAGVAQSPRYKIIEKRQSVAFWCNPISGHATLYWYQQILGQGPKLLIQFQNNGVVDDSQLPKDRFSAERLKGVDSTLKIQPAKLEDSAVYLCASSLDGGFYEQYFGPGTRLTVT.

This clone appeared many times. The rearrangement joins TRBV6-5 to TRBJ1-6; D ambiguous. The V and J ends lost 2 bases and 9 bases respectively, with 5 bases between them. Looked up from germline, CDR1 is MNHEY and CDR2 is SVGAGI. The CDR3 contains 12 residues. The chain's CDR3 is CASSYTGSPLHF. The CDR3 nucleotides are TGTGCCAGCAGTTACACCGGTTCACCCCTCCACTTT.

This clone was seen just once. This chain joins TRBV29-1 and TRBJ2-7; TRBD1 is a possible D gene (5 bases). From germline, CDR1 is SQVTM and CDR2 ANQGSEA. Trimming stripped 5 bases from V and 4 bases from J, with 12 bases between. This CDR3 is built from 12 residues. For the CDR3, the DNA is TGCAGCGTTTCTTCGGACATGTACGAGCAGTACTTC. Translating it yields CSVSSDMYEQYF.

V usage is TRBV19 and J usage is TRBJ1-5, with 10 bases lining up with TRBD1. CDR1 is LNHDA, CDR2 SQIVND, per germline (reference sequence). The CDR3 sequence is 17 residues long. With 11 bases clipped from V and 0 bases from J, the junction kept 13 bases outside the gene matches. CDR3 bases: TGTGCCTCGTGGGACAGGGGTCTCCGGTATAGCAATCAGCCCCAGCATTTT. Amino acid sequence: CASWDRGLRYSNQPQHF. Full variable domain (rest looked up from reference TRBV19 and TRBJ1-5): DGGITQSPKYLFRKEGQNVTLSCEQNLNHDAMYWYRQDPGQGLRLIYYSQIVNDFQKGDIAEGYSVSREKKESFPLTVTSAQKNPTAFYLCASWDRGLRYSNQPQHFGDGTRLSIL.

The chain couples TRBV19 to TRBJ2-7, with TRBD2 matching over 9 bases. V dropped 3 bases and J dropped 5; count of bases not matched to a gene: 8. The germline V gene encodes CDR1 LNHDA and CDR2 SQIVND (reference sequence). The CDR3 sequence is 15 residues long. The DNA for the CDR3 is TGTGCCAGTAGTATGGCTAGCGGGACCAGGGACGAGCAGTACTTC. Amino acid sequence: CASSMASGTRDEQYF.

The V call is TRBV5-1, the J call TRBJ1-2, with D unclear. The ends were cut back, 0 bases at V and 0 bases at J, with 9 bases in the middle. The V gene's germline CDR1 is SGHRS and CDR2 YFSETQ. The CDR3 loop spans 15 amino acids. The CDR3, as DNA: TGCGCCAGCAGCTTGGCGGGGTACGCTAACTATGGCTACACCTTC. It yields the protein CASSLAGYANYGYTF. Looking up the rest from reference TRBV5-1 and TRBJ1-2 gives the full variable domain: KAGVTQTPRYLIKTRGQQVTLSCSPISGHRSVSWYQQTPGQGLQFLFEYFSETQRNKGNFPGRFSGRQFSNSRSEMNVSTLELGDSALYLCASSLAGYANYGYTFGSGTRLTVV.

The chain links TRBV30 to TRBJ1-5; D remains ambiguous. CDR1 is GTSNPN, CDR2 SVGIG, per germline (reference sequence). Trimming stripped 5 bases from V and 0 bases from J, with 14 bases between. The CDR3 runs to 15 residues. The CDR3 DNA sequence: TGTGCCTGGGGACGGTCTTCCCTTAGCAATCAGCCCCAGCATTTT. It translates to CAWGRSSLSNQPQHF.

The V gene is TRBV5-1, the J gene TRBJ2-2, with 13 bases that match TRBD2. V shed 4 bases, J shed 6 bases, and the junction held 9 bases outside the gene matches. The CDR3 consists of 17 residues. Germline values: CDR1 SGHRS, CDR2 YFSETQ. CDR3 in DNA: TGCGCCAGCAGCGGATATTCCGGGACTAGCGGGGCCGGGGAGCTGTTTTTT. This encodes CASSGYSGTSGAGELFF.

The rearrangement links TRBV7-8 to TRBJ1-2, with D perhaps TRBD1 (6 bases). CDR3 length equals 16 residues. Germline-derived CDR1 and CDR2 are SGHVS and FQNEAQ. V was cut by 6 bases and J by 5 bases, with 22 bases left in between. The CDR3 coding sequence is TGTGCCAGCAGTCGAGGAGGGGGGGGGACCCTTTATGGCTACACCTTC. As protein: CASSRGGGGTLYGYTF.

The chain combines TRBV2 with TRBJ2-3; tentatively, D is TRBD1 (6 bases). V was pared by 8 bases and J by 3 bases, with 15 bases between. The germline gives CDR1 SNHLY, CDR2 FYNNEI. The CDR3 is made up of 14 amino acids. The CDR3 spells CASVRTVGTDTQYF. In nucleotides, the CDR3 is TGTGCCAGCGTCCGGACAGTAGGAACAGATACGCAGTATTTT.

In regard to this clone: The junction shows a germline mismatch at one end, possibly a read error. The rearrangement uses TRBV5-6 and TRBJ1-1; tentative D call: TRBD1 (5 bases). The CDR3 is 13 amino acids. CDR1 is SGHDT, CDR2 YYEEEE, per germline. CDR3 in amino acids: CAWDCGDPTGAFF. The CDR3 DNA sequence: TGTGCATGGGATTGCGGGGACCCGACTGGAGCTTTCTTT.

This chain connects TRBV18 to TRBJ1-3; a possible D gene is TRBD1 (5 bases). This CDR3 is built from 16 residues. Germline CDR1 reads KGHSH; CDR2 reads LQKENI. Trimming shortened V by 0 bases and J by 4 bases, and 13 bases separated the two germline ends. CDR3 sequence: CASSPPNPGFGNTIYF. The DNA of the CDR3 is TGTGCCAGCTCACCACCGAACCCAGGGTTCGGAAACACCATATATTTT.

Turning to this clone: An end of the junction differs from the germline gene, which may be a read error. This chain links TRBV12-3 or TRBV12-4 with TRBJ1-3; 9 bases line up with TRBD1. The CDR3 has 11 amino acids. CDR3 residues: CASSPSGQGHF. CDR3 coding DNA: TGTGCCAGCAGTCCCTCGGGACAGGGACATTTT.

CDR3 in amino acids: CASRTGQGGSYEQYF. For the CDR3, the DNA is TGTGCCAGCAGGACAGGACAGGGAGGGAGTTACGAGCAGTACTTC. The chain is built from TRBV6-5 and TRBJ2-7, with D maybe TRBD1 (8 bases). Between the trimmed V and J ends, which lost 6 bases and 4 bases, there was a span of 19 bases. This CDR3 contains 15 residues. The germline gives CDR1 MNHEY, CDR2 SVGAGI.

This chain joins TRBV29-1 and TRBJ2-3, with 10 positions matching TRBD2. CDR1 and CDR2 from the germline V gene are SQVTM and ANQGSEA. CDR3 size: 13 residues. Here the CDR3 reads CTMGSGRTDTQYF. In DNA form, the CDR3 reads TGCACCATGGGTAGCGGGAGGACAGATACGCAGTATTTT.